These 23 T cell receptor beta chains were sequenced from one sample in a study of blood T cell repertoires in COVID-19. The data were produced by immunoSEQ multiplex PCR, yet TCRdb's version contains in-frame clones alone and is incomplete. The data contain fewer than 250,000 clones, around 83% of them singletons. The sequencing input was PBMCs or T cells enriched from blood (not recorded which). The receptors were sampled from a woman between 35 and 50 years old who had recovered from COVID-19.

The CDR3 here is CASSSGQGSSEAFF. The CDR3 DNA reads TGTGCCAGCAGCTCCGGACAGGGGAGCTCTGAAGCTTTCTTT. This chain joins TRBV7-3 and TRBJ1-1, with 9 positions matching TRBD1. Germline CDR1 is SGHTA and CDR2 is FQGTGA. The CDR3 contains 14 residues. Trimming cost V 4 bases and J 6 bases; bases outside gene matches: 6.

This sequence joins TRBV28 and TRBJ2-5; tentatively, D is TRBD1 (5 bases). Deletions cut 5 bases from V and 4 bases from J, with 14 bases between. Germline CDR1 is MDHEN and CDR2 is SYDVKM. This CDR3 has 14 amino acids. The DNA of the CDR3 is TGTGCCAGCAGTATCAGGGCTGTGGGAGAGACCCAGTACTTC. Protein product: CASSIRAVGETQYF.

V and J are TRBV14 and TRBJ2-3; D call uncertain. The CDR3 extends over 14 amino acids. CDR1 and CDR2 (germline): SGHDN, FVKESK. Deletions cut 0 bases from V and 4 bases from J, with 8 bases between. The CDR3 loop is CASSQDRSSDTQYF. The CDR3 coding sequence is TGTGCCAGCAGCCAAGATAGGAGTTCAGATACGCAGTATTTT.

This sequence joins TRBV18 and TRBJ1-2; 8 bases match TRBD1. The CDR3 extends over 15 amino acids. The V and J ends lost 2 bases and 6 bases, in that order; junction bases with no gene match: 8. Germline V gene lookup returns CDR1 KGHSH and CDR2 LQKENI. The CDR3 sequence: CASSPSQGARDGYTF. The CDR3 nucleotides read TGTGCCAGCTCACCAAGCCAGGGGGCGAGGGATGGCTACACCTTC.

CDR3 region: CASSWGGQGNTEAFF. As DNA, the CDR3 is TGTGCCAGCAGCTGGGGGGGACAGGGGAACACTGAAGCTTTCTTT. The chain joins TRBV11-2 to TRBJ1-1, with 9 bases that match TRBD1. Germline V gives CDR1 SGHAT, CDR2 FQNNGV. Losses at the gene ends were 4 bases for V and 1 base for J; bases not matched to a gene: 4. The CDR3 covers 15 residues.

The CDR3: CASSQGLGTSGRGITGELFF. In nucleotides, the CDR3 is TGCGCCAGCAGCCAAGGTTTGGGGACTAGCGGGAGAGGTATCACCGGGGAGCTGTTTTTT. The rearrangement uses TRBV4-1 and TRBJ2-2; 14 nucleotides match TRBD2. The CDR3 loop spans 20 amino acids. The germline V gene encodes CDR1 MGHRA and CDR2 YSYEKL. The V segment lost 1 base and the J segment 4 bases; nucleotides outside the gene matches: 11.

This rearrangement joins TRBV5-1 to TRBJ2-1; 9 bases match TRBD2. After removal of 2 bases from V and 9 bases from J, the junction contained 9 bases not matched to a gene. There are 15 residues in the CDR3. Germline CDR1 reads SGHRS; CDR2 reads YFSETQ. This CDR3 is CASSLSLAGFSEQFF. As DNA, the CDR3 is TGCGCCAGCAGCTTATCACTAGCGGGTTTCAGTGAGCAGTTCTTC.

V usage is TRBV19 and J usage is TRBJ2-3; 7 nucleotides agree with TRBD2. The CDR3 extends over 13 amino acids. Trimming took 8 bases from V and 2 from J; bases not matched to a gene: 4. Germline V gene data show CDR1 as LNHDA and CDR2 as SQIVND (reference sequence). The CDR3 spells CASGGSVTDTQYF. Here the CDR3 DNA reads TGTGCCAGTGGCGGGAGTGTCACAGATACGCAGTATTTT. Combining the CDR3 with reference TRBV19 and TRBJ2-3 gives the whole variable domain DGGITQSPKYLFRKEGQNVTLSCEQNLNHDAMYWYRQDPGQGLRLIYYSQIVNDFQKGDIAEGYSVSREKKESFPLTVTSAQKNPTAFYLCASGGSVTDTQYFGPGTRLTVL.

This chain links TRBV15 with TRBJ2-2; tentative D call: TRBD2 (7 bases). The CDR3 has 14 residues. Germline V gene sequence: CDR1 LNHNV, CDR2 YYDKDF (reference sequence). Deletions cut 5 bases from V and 5 bases from J, with 12 bases between. CDR3 residues: CATSVGGATGELFF. In nucleotides, the CDR3 is TGTGCCACCAGCGTGGGGGGGGCGACCGGGGAGCTGTTTTTT.

V gene TRBV12-3 or TRBV12-4 combines with J gene TRBJ2-7; D unclear. CDR3 size: 13 residues. Trimming took 1 base from V and 4 from J, leaving 8 bases between them. For the CDR3, the DNA is TGTGCCAGCAGTTTAGGGGCCTTATACGAGCAGTACTTC. Protein sequence: CASSLGALYEQYF.

This clone came up a few times. The chain carries TRBV7-3 and TRBJ2-2; 8 bases fit TRBD1. Germline lookup yields CDR1 SGHTA and CDR2 FQGTGA. This CDR3 is built from 14 residues. The ends lost 4 bases at V and 7 bases at J; junction bases unmatched: 5. CDR3 bases: TGTGCCAGCAGCTCACCGACAGGGGACGGGGAGCTGTTTTTT. Protein sequence: CASSSPTGDGELFF. The full variable domain, rest sourced from reference TRBV7-3 and TRBJ2-2, is GAGVSQTPSNKVTEKGKYVELRCDPISGHTALYWYRQSLGQGPEFLIYFQGTGAADDSGLPNDRFFAVRPEGSVSTLKIQRTERGDSAVYLCASSSPTGDGELFFGEGSRLTVL.

This clone was picked up one time. The chain employs TRBV7-9 and TRBJ1-1, with D tentatively TRBD1 (6 bases). Trimming stripped 4 bases from V and 2 bases from J, with 11 bases between. CDR1 and CDR2 from the germline V gene are SEHNR and FQNEAQ (reference sequence). The CDR3 loop spans 14 amino acids. CDR3 amino acids: CASSYFRGNTEAFF. CDR3 DNA sequence: TGTGCCAGCAGCTATTTCAGGGGCAACACTGAAGCTTTCTTT.

The chain combines TRBV5-1 with TRBJ2-1, with 9 bases aligning to TRBD2. The trim removed 2 bases at V and 2 bases at J, leaving 2 bases unmatched. CDR3 length: 15 residues. CDR1 is SGHRS, CDR2 YFSETQ, per germline. The CDR3 DNA follows: TGCGCCAGCAGCTTCGGCGGGAGGGCCTACAATGAGCAGTTCTTC. It is translated as CASSFGGRAYNEQFF.

This clone was counted only a few times. The chain carries TRBV5-1 and TRBJ1-1; D not certain. The CDR3 is made up of 14 amino acids. Germline V CDR1 and CDR2: SGHRS, YFSETQ. The V and J ends lost 0 bases and 2 bases respectively, with 8 bases between them. The chain's CDR3 is CASSLDTLNTEAFF. The CDR3 region has the DNA TGCGCCAGCAGCTTGGACACCTTAAACACTGAAGCTTTCTTT.

The chain combines TRBV7-3 with TRBJ1-5; a possible D gene is TRBD1 (5 bases). The V end lost 4 bases, the J end lost 2 bases, and 18 bases lay between the germline ends. The germline CDR1 and CDR2 sequences are SGHTA and FQGTGA. The CDR3 has 17 amino acids. CDR3 DNA sequence: TGTGCCAGCAGCTCCCCTGGGGCAGGGAACGGCAATCAGCCCCAGCATTTT. It codes for CASSSPGAGNGNQPQHF. Full variable domain (rest looked up from reference TRBV7-3 and TRBJ1-5): GAGVSQTPSNKVTEKGKYVELRCDPISGHTALYWYRQSLGQGPEFLIYFQGTGAADDSGLPNDRFFAVRPEGSVSTLKIQRTERGDSAVYLCASSSPGAGNGNQPQHFGDGTRLSIL.

This clone was counted between two and nine times. The V call is TRBV9, the J call TRBJ2-1; maybe TRBD1 (6 bases). The CDR3 has 18 residues. CDR1 and CDR2 (germline): SGDLS, YYNGEE. V was shortened by 5 bases and J by 1 base, with 22 bases between the two germline ends. The CDR3 reads CASSITSKTGLSYNEQFF. CDR3 DNA sequence: TGTGCCAGCAGTATTACTTCTAAAACAGGGCTATCCTACAATGAGCAGTTCTTC.

This sequence joins TRBV5-1 and TRBJ1-3; 12 nucleotides match TRBD1. This CDR3 is 15 amino acids long. J lost 6 bases, V lost 4 bases, and 5 bases had no gene match. CDR1 is SGHRS and CDR2 is YFSETQ in the germline V gene. The CDR3, as DNA: TGCGCCAGCAGCCTAGGGACAGGGGGCGAAAACACCATATATTTT. It is translated as CASSLGTGGENTIYF.

The CDR3 sequence is CASSDSSGRATDTQYF. CDR3 DNA: TGTGCCAGCAGTGACTCAAGCGGGAGGGCCACAGATACGCAGTATTTT. The chain combines TRBV25-1 with TRBJ2-3, with 10 bases that match TRBD2. The germline gives CDR1 MGHDK, CDR2 SYGVNS. With 3 bases clipped from V and 2 bases from J, the junction kept 5 bases outside the gene matches. The CDR3 sequence is 16 residues long.

The chain carries TRBV12-1 and TRBJ1-1. TRBV12-1 is tagged as a pseudogene. The CDR3 has 12 amino acids. The CDR3 is CASSAGRTEAFF. For the CDR3, the DNA is TGTGCCAGCAGCGCGGGGAGGACTGAAGCTTTCTTT.

This chain links TRBV28 with TRBJ2-4; maybe TRBD2 (6 bases). Deletions cut 5 bases from V and 1 base from J, with 21 bases between. This CDR3 spans 18 amino acids. Germline CDR1 MDHEN, CDR2 SYDVKM. As DNA, the CDR3 is TGTGCCAGCAGTGGGGTAACGGGGACTGGGACTGCCAAAAACATTCAGTACTTC. It translates to CASSGVTGTGTAKNIQYF. Using reference TRBV28 and TRBJ2-4 for the parts outside the CDR3, the full variable domain is DVKVTQSSRYLVKRTGEKVFLECVQDMDHENMFWYRQDPGLGLRLIYFSYDVKMKEKGDIPEGYSVSREKKERFSLILESASTNQTSMYLCASSGVTGTGTAKNIQYFGAGTRLSVL.

This clone came up many times. The chain carries TRBV7-2 and TRBJ2-2, with no clear D. The CDR3 sequence is 14 residues long. Germline loops: CDR1 SGHTA, CDR2 FQGNSA. The V end was cut by 5 bases, the J end by 7 bases, with 14 bases between. CDR3 bases: TGTGCCAGCAGCCTACGACACCTTGGCGGGGAGCTGTTTTTT. It encodes CASSLRHLGGELFF. Supplemented by reference TRBV7-2 and TRBJ2-2, the full variable domain reads GAGVSQSPSNKVTEKGKDVELRCDPISGHTALYWYRQSLGQGLEFLIYFQGNSAPDKSGLPSDRFSAERTGGSVSTLTIQRTQQEDSAVYLCASSLRHLGGELFFGEGSRLTVL.

V is TRBV5-4 and J is TRBJ1-2; the match to TRBD1 covers 8 bases. The CDR3 runs 13 residues. The V and J ends lost 3 bases and 8 bases, in that order; junction bases with no gene match: 6. The germline gives CDR1 SGHNT, CDR2 YYREEE (reference sequence). Here the CDR3 reads CASSSPGGGGYTF. The CDR3 nucleotides read TGTGCCAGCAGCTCCCCAGGGGGCGGAGGCTACACCTTC. The complete variable domain, with remaining parts taken from reference TRBV5-4 and TRBJ1-2, reads ETGVTQSPTHLIKTRGQQVTLRCSSQSGHNTVSWYQQALGQGPQFIFQYYREEENGRGNFPPRFSGLQFPNYSSELNVNALELDDSALYLCASSSPGGGGYTFGSGTRLTVV.

V is TRBV6-4 and J is TRBJ2-3; D is perhaps TRBD2 (5 bases). The CDR3 sequence is 14 residues long. The germline CDR1 and CDR2 sequences are MRHNA and SNTAGT. The ends were cut back, 0 bases at V and 7 bases at J, with 11 bases in the middle. The CDR3 DNA follows: TGTGCCAGCAGTGACTCGTCTAGCAGGAATACGCAGTATTTT. Translation gives CASSDSSSRNTQYF.